The 21 T cell receptor beta chains below all came from one sample that was sequenced in a study of T cell responses to AZD1222 COVID-19 vaccine. Clones were sequenced by immunoSEQ multiplex PCR, and TCRdb holds only the in-frame ones, with some missing. The table lists about 150,000 clones, about 93% of them singletons. This specimen consisted of peripheral blood, obtained on day 0 of AZD1222 vaccination. These receptor sequences come from an adult in good health.

The chain combines TRBV6-5 with TRBJ1-5, with TRBD1 matching over 9 bases. Germline lookup yields CDR1 MNHEY and CDR2 SVGAGI. The CDR3 contains 14 residues. The V segment lost 8 bases and the J segment 5 bases; nucleotides outside the gene matches: 7. The CDR3 sequence: CASGWGTGHQPQHF. CDR3 nucleotides: TGTGCCAGCGGGTGGGGGACAGGGCATCAGCCCCAGCATTTT.

V and J are TRBV6-5 and TRBJ1-1; TRBD1 aligns across 7 bases. V lost 10 bases, J lost 3 bases, and 5 bases stayed unmatched. This CDR3 contains 12 residues. Germline loops: CDR1 MNHEY, CDR2 SVGAGI. The CDR3 region is CATGQLDTEAFF. The DNA for the CDR3 is TGTGCCACGGGACAGCTTGACACTGAAGCTTTCTTT.

V is TRBV19 and J is TRBJ2-7, with 8 bases matching TRBD2. This CDR3 has 15 residues. CDR1 and CDR2 (germline): LNHDA, SQIVND (reference sequence). J was trimmed by 0 bases and V by 3 bases; bases with no gene match: 4. The CDR3 DNA reads as TGTGCCAGTAGTATTAGCGGGGAAGACTCCTACGAGCAGTACTTC. This translates into CASSISGEDSYEQYF.

By its share, this clone is medium-sized. The rearrangement joins TRBV3-1 (or the pseudogene TRBV3-2) to TRBJ1-3; D possibly corresponds to TRBD1 (5 bases). This CDR3 comprises 13 residues. V was shortened by 1 base and J by 8 bases, with 9 bases between the two germline ends. In germline, CDR1 is LGHDT, CDR2 YNNKEL (reference sequence). Here the CDR3 reads CASSQGRVDTIYF. In DNA form, the CDR3 reads TGTGCCAGCAGCCAAGGCAGGGTTGACACCATATATTTT.

This clone appeared a single time. The chain employs TRBV10-1 and TRBJ1-2; 8 bases agree with TRBD1. CDR3 length equals 19 residues. V lost 4 bases to trimming and J lost 0 bases; unmatched junction nucleotides: 16. Germline V gene lookup returns CDR1 WNHNN and CDR2 SYGVQD (reference sequence). Here the CDR3 DNA reads TGCGCCAGCAGTGCCTTACTCTCGGACAGGGCAGAGGCTAACTATGGCTACACCTTC. This encodes CASSALLSDRAEANYGYTF.

The chain recombines TRBV9 with TRBJ1-3; D not resolved. CDR3 length: 13 amino acids. Germline CDR1 and CDR2: SGDLS and YYNGEE. Between the trimmed V and J ends, which lost 3 bases and 8 bases, there was a span of 12 bases. The CDR3 sequence: CASSATHGDTIYF. Written as DNA, the CDR3 is TGTGCCAGCAGCGCAACACATGGCGACACCATATATTTT.

This chain joins TRBV6-5 and TRBJ2-7; D not resolved. The germline CDR1 and CDR2 sequences are MNHEY and SVGAGI. The ends were cut back, 5 bases at V and 2 bases at J, with 7 bases in the middle. The CDR3 covers 12 residues. The CDR3 loop reads CASSHLTYEQYF. CDR3 nucleotides: TGTGCCAGCAGTCACCTAACCTACGAGCAGTACTTC.

The chain employs TRBV12-5 and TRBJ1-3; possibly TRBD1 for D (5 bases). V lost 2 bases, J lost 4 bases, and 24 bases lay in between. This CDR3 has 19 residues. The germline V gene encodes CDR1 LGHNT and CDR2 FRNRAP. The CDR3 DNA is TGTGCTAGTGGTTTGAGGATGGGACGGCGGTTAGGTTCGGGAAACACCATATATTTT. As protein: CASGLRMGRRLGSGNTIYF.

The rearrangement links TRBV18 to TRBJ1-2, with D possibly being TRBD1 (6 bases). CDR3 size: 15 residues. The V end lost 3 bases, the J end lost 0 bases, and 11 bases lay between the germline ends. From germline, CDR1 is KGHSH and CDR2 LQKENI. In DNA form, the CDR3 reads TGTGCCAGCTCACCCGGAGGGGGAGCTAACTATGGCTACACCTTC. It yields the protein CASSPGGGANYGYTF. The complete variable domain, with remaining parts taken from reference TRBV18 and TRBJ1-2, reads NAGVMQNPRHLVRRRGQEARLRCSPMKGHSHVYWYRQLPEEGLKFMVYLQKENIIDESGMPKERFSAEFPKEGPSILRIQQVVRGDSAAYFCASSPGGGANYGYTFGSGTRLTVV.

The chain couples TRBV5-1 to TRBJ2-6, with TRBD2 identical over 7 bases. CDR1 and CDR2 (germline): SGHRS, YFSETQ. The CDR3 spans 16 residues. V lost 6 bases and J lost 0; bases outside the gene matches: 6. The CDR3 reads CASTVAGSSGANVLTF. The CDR3 coding sequence is TGCGCCAGCACGGTAGCGGGCAGCTCTGGGGCCAACGTCCTGACTTTC. The full variable domain, rest sourced from reference TRBV5-1 and TRBJ2-6, is KAGVTQTPRYLIKTRGQQVTLSCSPISGHRSVSWYQQTPGQGLQFLFEYFSETQRNKGNFPGRFSGRQFSNSRSEMNVSTLELGDSALYLCASTVAGSSGANVLTFGAGSRLTVL.

This clone showed up just once. This chain links TRBV5-4 with TRBJ1-2; a possible D gene is TRBD1 (6 bases). This CDR3 is built from 14 residues. Germline-derived CDR1 and CDR2 are SGHNT and YYREEE (reference sequence). V gave up 4 bases and J gave up 3 bases, with 13 bases separating them. This CDR3 reads CASSVGQVDYGYTF. CDR3 coding DNA: TGTGCCAGCAGCGTGGGACAAGTCGACTATGGCTACACCTTC.

The CDR3 DNA reads as TGTGCCAGCTCACCAGGAGACAGTACCGCAGGCGGCTACACCTTC. Amino acid sequence: CASSPGDSTAGGYTF. The V and J genes are TRBV18 and TRBJ1-2, with D possibly TRBD1 on 5 matching bases. CDR3 length: 15 amino acids. CDR1 and CDR2 (germline): KGHSH, LQKENI. The V and J ends lost 2 bases and 8 bases respectively, with 18 bases between them.

The V and J genes are TRBV25-1 and TRBJ2-3, with 10 bases fitting TRBD2. Germline V gene data show CDR1 as MGHDK and CDR2 as SYGVNS. V shed 5 bases, J shed 0 bases, and the junction held 5 bases outside the gene matches. This CDR3 has 16 amino acids. The CDR3 nucleotides read TGTGCCAGCAGTTCCGGACTAGCGGATAGCACAGATACGCAGTATTTT. Encoded protein: CASSSGLADSTDTQYF.

This clone has a single count. J is TRBJ2-6 and V is TRBV6-5; TRBD1 is a possible D gene (5 bases). Germline CDR1 reads MNHEY; CDR2 reads SVGAGI. V was cut by 2 bases and J by 2 bases, with 10 bases left in between. There are 16 residues in the CDR3. The DNA for the CDR3 is TGTGCCAGCAGTTACAACACAGGAACTGGGGCCAACGTCCTGACTTTC. It encodes CASSYNTGTGANVLTF.

The chain has TRBV3-1 (or the pseudogene TRBV3-2) and TRBJ2-2; 8 bases fit TRBD1. The CDR3 has 14 residues. CDR1 and CDR2 (germline): LGHDT, YNNKEL (reference sequence). V gave up 4 bases and J gave up 7 bases; unmatched junction bases: 5. As DNA, the CDR3 is TGTGCCAGCAGCCCTAACAGGGGGAGCGGGGAGCTGTTTTTT. Its translation is CASSPNRGSGELFF.

The chain recombines TRBV27 with TRBJ2-3, with TRBD1 as a possible D gene (6 bases). This CDR3 is 15 amino acids long. Per the germline V gene, CDR1 is MNHEY and CDR2 is SMNVEV (reference sequence). V lost 5 bases and J 4 bases, leaving 16 bases between the germline ends. CDR3 sequence: CASSPQGPFADTQYF. The DNA for the CDR3 is TGTGCCAGCAGTCCACAGGGTCCCTTCGCAGATACGCAGTATTTT.

The chain links TRBV27 to TRBJ1-5; D not resolved. V shed 1 base and J shed 7 bases, with 8 bases lying between them. The CDR3 contains 13 residues. Germline V gene sequence: CDR1 MNHEY, CDR2 SMNVEV (reference sequence). CDR3 bases: TGTGCCAGCAGTTTATGGGGTGGACAGCCCCAGCATTTT. Amino acid sequence: CASSLWGGQPQHF.

This chain uses TRBV7-8 with TRBJ1-2; perhaps TRBD1 as D (6 bases). Germline-derived CDR1 and CDR2 are SGHVS and FQNEAQ. The CDR3 spans 16 residues. The ends were cut back, 7 bases at V and 0 bases at J, with 18 bases in the middle. The CDR3 DNA reads as TGTGCCAGCACCCAGAAGAGGGGGGACTCTAACTATGGCTACACCTTC. Translating gives CASTQKRGDSNYGYTF.

The chain carries TRBV19 and TRBJ2-3, with D tentatively TRBD1 (6 bases). From germline, CDR1 is LNHDA and CDR2 SQIVND (reference sequence). This CDR3 comprises 14 residues. The V gene lost 0 bases and the J gene lost 5 bases, with 9 bases spanning the gap. The CDR3 protein is CASSIEQGLDTQYF. In DNA, the CDR3 is TGTGCCAGTAGTATAGAACAGGGTTTAGATACGCAGTATTTT.

V gene TRBV19 combines with J gene TRBJ1-2; 10 nucleotides align to TRBD1. V lost 7 bases, J lost 5 bases, and 10 bases stayed unmatched. The CDR3 totals 15 residues. Germline-derived CDR1 and CDR2 are LNHDA and SQIVND (reference sequence). In DNA form, the CDR3 reads TGTGCCAGTACCGTCCGGGGACAGGGGATGTATGGCTACACCTTC. Its protein is CASTVRGQGMYGYTF.

J is TRBJ2-1 and V is TRBV24-1; the D is unclear. CDR1 is KGHDR, CDR2 SFDVKD, per germline. Trimming left V 4 bases short and J 2 bases short, with 5 bases between. CDR3 length: 13 residues. The CDR3 sequence is CATSDGPYNEQFF. In DNA form, the CDR3 reads TGTGCCACCAGTGACGGACCCTACAATGAGCAGTTCTTC.